This T cell receptor (beta chain) was identified in a study of Graves' ophthalmopathy and Graves' hyperthyroidism. RNA transcripts served as template for amplifying TCR beta CDR3 sequences. Amplification began with first-round RT-PCR using HTBI primers, then second-round multiplex PCR was performed. TCRdb ran MiXCR on the multiplex PCR reads and lists one entry per CDR3 protein. The repertoire holds 400,000 to 500,000 distinct CDR3 sequences, with 20% to 25% as singletons. If no ophthalmopathy appeared within 18 months of follow-up, hyperthyroidism was termed stable. Hyperthyroidism patients, all newly diagnosed, had under 2 months' duration and ages of 18 to 65. Excluded were patients with other autoimmune diseases, uncontrolled infections, pregnancy or lactation. This clonotype was counted ten times or more. The sequencing sample was made of peripheral blood. This clonotype was obtained from a young woman with stable Graves' hyperthyroidism.

The CDR3 sequence: CSARLRASGIETQYF. As DNA, the CDR3 is TGCAGTGCTAGACTAAGGGCTAGCGGGATAGAGACCCAGTACTTC. The chain employs TRBV20-1 and TRBJ2-5, with 9 bases aligning to TRBD2. V gave up 2 bases and J gave up 4 bases; unmatched junction bases: 8. This CDR3 comprises 15 residues. Germline CDR1 and CDR2: DFQATT and SNEGSKA (reference sequence).